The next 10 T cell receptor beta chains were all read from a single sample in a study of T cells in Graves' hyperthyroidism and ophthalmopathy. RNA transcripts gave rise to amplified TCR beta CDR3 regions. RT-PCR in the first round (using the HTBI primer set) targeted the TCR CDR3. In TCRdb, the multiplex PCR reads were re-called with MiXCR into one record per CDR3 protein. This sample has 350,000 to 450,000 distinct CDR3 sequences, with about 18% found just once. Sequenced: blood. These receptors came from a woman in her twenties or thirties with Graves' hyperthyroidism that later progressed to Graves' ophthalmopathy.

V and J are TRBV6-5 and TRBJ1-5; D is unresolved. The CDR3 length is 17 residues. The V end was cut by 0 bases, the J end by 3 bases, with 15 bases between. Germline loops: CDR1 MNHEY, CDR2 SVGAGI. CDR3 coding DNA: TGTGCCAGCAGTTACTCTTGGCCCCCAGACCACAATCAGCCCCAGCATTTT. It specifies CASSYSWPPDHNQPQHF.

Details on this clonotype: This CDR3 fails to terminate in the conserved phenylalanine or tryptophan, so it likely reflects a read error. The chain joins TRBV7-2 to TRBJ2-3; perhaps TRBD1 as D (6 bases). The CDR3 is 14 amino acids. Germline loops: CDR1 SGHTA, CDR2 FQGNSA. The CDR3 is CVSTPWGPTDTQYL. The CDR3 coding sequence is TGTGTCAGCACCCCTTGGGGGCCCACAGATACGCAGTATCTT.

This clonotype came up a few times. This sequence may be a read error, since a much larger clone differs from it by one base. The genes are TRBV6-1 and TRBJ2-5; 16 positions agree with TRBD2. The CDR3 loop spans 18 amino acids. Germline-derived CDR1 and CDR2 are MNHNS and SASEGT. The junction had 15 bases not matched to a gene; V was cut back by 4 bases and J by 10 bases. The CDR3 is CASSVQGLAGGPSVIQYF. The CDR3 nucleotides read TGTGCCAGCAGTGTCCAGGGACTAGCGGGAGGGCCGAGTGTGATCCAGTACTTC.

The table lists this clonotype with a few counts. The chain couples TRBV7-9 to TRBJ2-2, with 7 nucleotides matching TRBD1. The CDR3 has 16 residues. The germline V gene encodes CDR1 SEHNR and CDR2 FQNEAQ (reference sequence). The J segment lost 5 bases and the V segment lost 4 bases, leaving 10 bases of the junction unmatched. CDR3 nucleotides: TGTGCCAGCAGCTGGGCCCCGGGACAGAAAACCGGGGAGCTGTTTTTT. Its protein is CASSWAPGQKTGELFF.

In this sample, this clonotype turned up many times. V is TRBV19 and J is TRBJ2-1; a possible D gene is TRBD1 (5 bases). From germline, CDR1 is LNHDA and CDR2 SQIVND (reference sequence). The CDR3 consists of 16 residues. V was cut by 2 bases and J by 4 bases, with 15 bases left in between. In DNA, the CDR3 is TGTGCCAGTAGTATAAGTGCAGGGAATCAGTACAATGAGCAGTTCTTC. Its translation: CASSISAGNQYNEQFF.

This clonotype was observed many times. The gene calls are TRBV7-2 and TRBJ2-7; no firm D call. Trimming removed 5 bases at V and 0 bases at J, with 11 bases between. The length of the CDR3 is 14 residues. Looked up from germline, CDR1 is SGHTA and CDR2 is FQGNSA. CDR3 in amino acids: CASSPSLGSYEQYF. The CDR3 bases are TGTGCCAGCAGCCCCAGCCTCGGCTCCTACGAGCAGTACTTC.

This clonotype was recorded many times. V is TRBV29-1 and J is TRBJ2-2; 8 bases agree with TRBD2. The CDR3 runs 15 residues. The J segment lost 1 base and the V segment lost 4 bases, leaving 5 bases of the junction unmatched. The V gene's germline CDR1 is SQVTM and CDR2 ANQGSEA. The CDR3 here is CSVVLGLVNTGELFF. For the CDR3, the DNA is TGCAGCGTTGTCCTGGGACTAGTGAACACCGGGGAGCTGTTTTTT.

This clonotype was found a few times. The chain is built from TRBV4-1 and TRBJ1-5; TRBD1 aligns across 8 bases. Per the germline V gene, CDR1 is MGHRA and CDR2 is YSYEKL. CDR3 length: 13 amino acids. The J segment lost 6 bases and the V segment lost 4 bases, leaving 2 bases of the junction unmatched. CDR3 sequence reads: CASSRGQGQPQHF. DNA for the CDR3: TGCGCCAGCAGCCGAGGACAGGGTCAGCCCCAGCATTTT.

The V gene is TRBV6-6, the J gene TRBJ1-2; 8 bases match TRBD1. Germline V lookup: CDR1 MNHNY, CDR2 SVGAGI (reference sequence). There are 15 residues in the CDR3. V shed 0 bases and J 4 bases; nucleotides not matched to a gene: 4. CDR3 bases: TGTGCCAGCAGTTACTCGGCTGGGACAGGCTATGGCTACACCTTC. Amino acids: CASSYSAGTGYGYTF.

The CDR3 spells CASSHTGSIGANYGYTF. The CDR3 region has the DNA TGTGCCAGCTCACACACAGGATCAATTGGGGCTAACTATGGCTACACCTTC. V usage is TRBV18 and J usage is TRBJ1-2, with D tentatively TRBD1 (5 bases). This CDR3 has 17 amino acids. Germline V lookup: CDR1 KGHSH, CDR2 LQKENI. The V end was cut by 4 bases, the J end by 0 bases, with 18 bases between.